Detailed here is one TCR beta chain. Its antigen is currently unknown. Some clones are missing from TCRdb's copy, which holds only in-frame ones; the method was immunoSEQ multiplex PCR. Here the sample spans some 170,000 clones, nearly 90% being singletons. This sample stems from a study of cytomegalovirus exposure and HLA in healthy donors. The CDR3 totals 14 residues. The V gene end was trimmed by 1 base and the J gene end by 7 bases; junction bases not matched to a gene: 4. From germline, CDR1 is LNHNV and CDR2 YYDKDF (reference sequence). The study's findings and limits: It was confirmed in vitro that a few of the CMV-associated chains were specific for CMV antigens.

The sample consisted of PBMCs. The V call is TRBV15, the J call TRBJ1-1; 9 bases line up with TRBD1. This clonotype originated in a man aged 18 to 30 in good health and CMV-seropositive. The CDR3 reads CATSRVGTGFEAFF. The DNA of the CDR3 is TGTGCCACCAGCAGAGTAGGGACAGGGTTTGAAGCTTTCTTT.